These T cell receptor beta chains were read from a single sample in a study of early stage breast cancer tumors. Here immunoSEQ multiplex PCR was the method, and the copy in TCRdb shows in-frame clones only, minus some. The table shows 60,000 to 80,000 clones, with 65% to 80% occurring only once. The sample taken for sequencing was blood. These receptors came from a person aged 55-75 years with breast cancer. CDR3s include the opening cysteine and the closing phenylalanine or tryptophan. The D gene is left open where the match is weak. For some rows the clone size is stated as once, few or many, or as a class when expanded; others skip it.

>few|TRBV27|TRBD2|TRBJ2-7
CASSVRRGGYEQYF
TGTGCCAGCAGTGTACGACGGGGGGGCTACGAGCAGTACTTC
>.|TRBV5-1|.|TRBJ2-7
CASSPRALGIYEQYF
TGCGCCAGCAGCCCCCGGGCACTAGGCATCTACGAGCAGTACTTC
>once|TRBV5-1|.|TRBJ1-1
CASMGGGAGNTEAFF
TGCGCCAGCATGGGAGGGGGGGCCGGGAACACTGAAGCTTTCTTT
>.|TRBV30|.|TRBJ1-1
CAWRGRNTEAFF
TGTGCCTGGAGGGGAAGAAACACTGAAGCTTTCTTT
>.|TRBV19|.|TRBJ1-5
CASTPTSIFNQPQHF
TGTGCCAGTACCCCCACTTCTATCTTCAATCAGCCCCAGCATTTT
>.|TRBV7-9|.|TRBJ1-1
CASSFQGATEAFF
TGTGCCAGCAGCTTTCAGGGTGCCACTGAAGCTTTCTTT
>.|TRBV6-1|TRBD2|TRBJ2-7
CASSGRGESSYEQYF
TGTGCCAGCAGCGGGAGGGGGGAAAGCTCCTACGAGCAGTACTTC
>.|TRBV6-5|.|TRBJ2-1
CASSPPGSSYNEQFF
TGTGCCAGCAGTCCACCGGGGAGCTCCTACAATGAGCAGTTCTTC
>.|TRBV5-4|.|TRBJ2-3
CASSLVAGARTDTQYF
TGTGCCAGCAGCTTGGTGGCGGGGGCCCGCACAGATACGCAGTATTTT
>.|TRBV6-1|.|TRBJ1-1
CASSTSLNTEAFF
TGTGCCAGCAGCACCTCCCTGAACACTGAAGCTTTCTTT
>.|TRBV5-4|TRBD1|TRBJ1-1
CASSLVPGQGAGTEAFF
TGTGCCAGCAGCTTAGTCCCGGGACAGGGAGCGGGCACTGAAGCTTTCTTT
>.|TRBV19|.|TRBJ1-2
CASSRDTSNYGYTF
TGTGCCAGTAGTCGGGACACTTCTAACTATGGCTACACCTTC
>.|TRBV2|.|TRBJ2-5
CASSERSGLWETQYF
TGTGCCAGCAGTGAAAGGTCGGGGCTATGGGAGACCCAGTACTTC
>few|TRBV6-1|.|TRBJ1-5
CASSEAKIGNQPQHF
TGTGCCAGCAGTGAAGCCAAAATTGGCAATCAGCCCCAGCATTTT
>few|TRBV28|.|TRBJ1-1
CASSFQGLNTEAFF
TGTGCCAGCAGTTTTCAGGGGCTGAACACTGAAGCTTTCTTT
>.|TRBV30|.|TRBJ1-3
CAWNEDVTRGNTIYF
TGTGCCTGGAACGAGGACGTGACTAGGGGAAACACCATATATTTT
>once|TRBV29-1|.|TRBJ2-7
CSVDPGESYEQYF
TGCAGCGTTGACCCAGGGGAATCCTACGAGCAGTACTTC
>few|TRBV4-1|TRBD2|TRBJ2-1
CASSPRSGGAVYNEQFF
TGCGCCAGCAGCCCCCGTAGCGGGGGCGCCGTTTACAATGAGCAGTTCTTC
>.|TRBV19|.|TRBJ2-1
CASSRVGPAYNEQFF
TGTGCCAGTAGCCGAGTTGGGCCGGCCTACAATGAGCAGTTCTTC
>.|TRBV27|.|TRBJ2-6
CASGTGPSGANVLTF
TGTGCCAGCGGGACCGGGCCGTCTGGGGCCAACGTCCTGACTTTC
>.|TRBV29-1|.|TRBJ1-1
CSVEASRDTEAFF
TGCAGCGTTGAGGCTAGCAGGGACACTGAAGCTTTCTTT
>.|TRBV7-3|.|TRBJ1-2
CASSSTGDSNYGYTF
TGTGCCAGCAGTTCGACGGGAGACAGCAACTATGGCTACACCTTC
>.|TRBV5-8|TRBD1|TRBJ1-2
CASSHLLGQARRTF
TGTGCCAGCAGCCATCTCCTTGGACAGGCGCGGAGGACCTTC
>.|TRBV23-1|TRBD1|TRBJ2-7
CASSQSMGTGNEQYF
TGCGCCAGCAGTCAATCTATGGGGACAGGTAACGAGCAGTACTTC
>.|TRBV5-4|.|TRBJ1-1
CASSITGSEAFF
TGTGCCAGCAGCATTACAGGGTCTGAAGCTTTCTTT
>.|TRBV29-1|.|TRBJ2-1
CSVELASEQFF
TGCAGCGTTGAACTAGCCAGTGAGCAGTTCTTC
>.|TRBV2|.|TRBJ2-2
CASSPQGSAGELFF
TGTGCCAGCAGTCCCCAGGGTTCTGCCGGGGAGCTGTTTTTT
>few|TRBV6-4|.|TRBJ1-4
CASSDSPFEKLFF
TGTGCCAGCAGTGACTCCCCGTTCGAAAAACTGTTTTTT
>.|TRBV7-3|.|TRBJ1-1
CASSLSGATTEAFF
TGTGCCAGCAGCTTAAGTGGGGCGACAACTGAAGCTTTCTTT
>.|TRBV4-1|.|TRBJ2-1
CASSQAGSYNEQFF
TGCGCCAGCAGCCAAGCGGGCTCCTACAATGAGCAGTTCTTC
>.|TRBV21-1|.|TRBJ2-7
CASSKVIRPAGTLGEQYF
TGTGCCAGCAGCAAGGTCATCCGGCCCGCCGGAACTCTTGGGGAGCAGTACTTC
>.|TRBV6-5|TRBD2|TRBJ2-7
CASRGGSSYEQYF
TGTGCCAGCAGGGGAGGGAGCTCCTACGAGCAGTACTTC
>once|TRBV7-3|.|TRBJ1-3
CASSLGNTIYF
TGTGCCAGCAGCTTAGGAAACACCATATATTTT
>.|TRBV5-5|.|TRBJ1-1
CASSSLGGTEAFF
TGTGCCAGCAGCTCCTTGGGGGGAACTGAAGCTTTCTTT
>.|TRBV27|TRBD2|TRBJ2-1
CASSSNLAGVTNEQFF
TGTGCCAGCAGTTCCAACCTAGCGGGAGTAACCAATGAGCAGTTCTTC
>once|TRBV14|TRBD2|TRBJ2-2
CASSSARGLAGSRSGELFF
TGTGCCAGCAGCTCCGCCAGGGGACTAGCGGGATCTAGGAGTGGGGAGCTGTTTTTT
>few|TRBV11-2|.|TRBJ2-7
CASSPAGSYEQYF
TGTGCCAGCAGCCCTGCCGGCTCCTACGAGCAGTACTTC
>.|TRBV9|TRBD2|TRBJ2-1
CASSVAFLAGGYNEQFF
TGTGCCAGCAGCGTAGCCTTTCTAGCGGGGGGCTACAATGAGCAGTTCTTC
>.|TRBV6-1|TRBD1|TRBJ2-3
CASSEALPGGRTDTQYF
TGTGCCAGCAGTGAAGCTCTGCCAGGGGGCCGCACAGATACGCAGTATTTT
>few|TRBV18|.|TRBJ1-4
CASSQRDGTTNEKLFF
TGTGCCAGCTCCCAGCGTGACGGGACAACTAATGAAAAACTGTTTTTT
>once|TRBV2|TRBD2|TRBJ2-7
CASETAGAYEQYF
TGTGCCAGCGAGACGGCGGGGGCCTACGAGCAGTACTTC
>.|TRBV2|.|TRBJ1-2
CASSESVGGFRGYTF
TGTGCCAGCAGTGAATCGGTCGGCGGATTCCGTGGCTACACCTTC
>.|TRBV6-6|.|TRBJ2-5
CASSYAGGGRETQYF
TGTGCCAGCAGTTACGCCGGGGGTGGGCGGGAGACCCAGTACTTC
>few|TRBV2|TRBD1|TRBJ2-1
CAGGTGAAEQFF
TGTGCCGGGGGGACAGGGGCTGCTGAGCAGTTCTTC
>.|TRBV9|TRBD2|TRBJ2-7
CASSVGPGGQGRNEQYF
TGTGCCAGCAGCGTAGGTCCGGGGGGGCAGGGGAGAAACGAGCAGTACTTC
>.|TRBV9|TRBD2|TRBJ2-3
CASSVGVGGVTSTDTQYF
TGTGCCAGCAGCGTAGGGGTCGGGGGGGTAACTAGCACAGATACGCAGTATTTT
>once|TRBV9|.|TRBJ2-1
CASSVDGGSYNEQFF
TGTGCCAGCAGCGTAGACGGCGGCTCCTACAATGAGCAGTTCTTC
>.|TRBV10-2|TRBD1|TRBJ1-1
CASRGMDRGYTEAFF
TGCGCCAGCAGGGGCATGGACAGGGGATATACTGAAGCTTTCTTT
>.|TRBV6-6|.|TRBJ2-5
CASSGRVPQETQYF
TGTGCCAGCAGTGGTCGCGTACCCCAAGAGACCCAGTACTTC
>few|TRBV28|.|TRBJ2-7
CASGSLYEQYF
TGTGCCAGCGGCTCCCTCTACGAGCAGTACTTC
>.|TRBV18|.|TRBJ2-7
CASSPGGSRTYEQYF
TGTGCCAGCTCACCAGGTGGCAGCCGGACCTACGAGCAGTACTTC
>.|TRBV5-1|.|TRBJ2-5
CASSQTLRETQYF
TGCGCCAGCAGCCAGACCCTTCGTGAGACCCAGTACTTC
>once|TRBV5-6|TRBD1|TRBJ2-1
CASSAPGTASYNEQFF
TGTGCCAGCAGCGCTCCCGGGACAGCCTCCTACAATGAGCAGTTCTTC